This TCR beta chain was observed in a study of blood T cell repertoires in COVID-19. About the study: Researchers got acute and convalescent COVID-19 samples from the United States, Italy and Spain. T cells, B-cell-depleted T cells, or PBMCs supplied cDNA or gDNA.

Trimming at V came to 7 bases and at J to 6 bases, leaving 14 bases not matched to a gene. The CDR3 has 16 residues. CDR1 is LNHDA, CDR2 SQIVND, per germline (reference sequence). Original handling: Estimation of nucleated cell counts relied on the amplification of reference gene primers. TCRdb's copy holds only in-frame clones and misses some; the assay was immunoSEQ multiplex PCR. D and trimming come from the DNA, and the V and J calls and clone size come from that table. The data contain about 440,000 clones, approximately 88% of them singletons. A Seattle source enrolled patients during active infection and followed them longitudinally.

This sequence originates from a woman between 45 and 65 years old with COVID-19, enrolled during active disease. The source material was peripheral blood. The chain employs TRBV19 and TRBJ1-2, with 10 bases fitting TRBD1. The CDR3 here is CASIHLTGTGEHGYTF. The CDR3 DNA sequence: TGTGCCAGTATCCATCTAACCGGGACAGGGGAACATGGCTACACCTTC. The variable domain in full, completed from reference TRBV19 and TRBJ1-2, reads DGGITQSPKYLFRKEGQNVTLSCEQNLNHDAMYWYRQDPGQGLRLIYYSQIVNDFQKGDIAEGYSVSREKKESFPLTVTSAQKNPTAFYLCASIHLTGTGEHGYTFGSGTRLTVV.